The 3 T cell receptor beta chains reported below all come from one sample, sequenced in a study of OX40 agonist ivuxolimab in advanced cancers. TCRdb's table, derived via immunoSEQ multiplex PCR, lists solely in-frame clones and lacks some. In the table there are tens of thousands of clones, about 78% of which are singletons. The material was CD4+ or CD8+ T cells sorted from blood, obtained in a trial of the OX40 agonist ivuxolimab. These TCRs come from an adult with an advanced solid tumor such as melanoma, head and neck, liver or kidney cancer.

This CDR3 is CASKAGLAGNTGELFF. CDR3 nucleotide sequence: TGTGCCAGCAAGGCGGGACTAGCGGGAAACACCGGGGAGCTGTTTTTT. This chain joins TRBV7-2 and TRBJ2-2; 13 bases are a match to TRBD2. The trim removed 7 bases at V and 2 bases at J, leaving 4 bases unmatched. Germline V lookup: CDR1 SGHTA, CDR2 FQGNSA. The CDR3 has 16 amino acids.

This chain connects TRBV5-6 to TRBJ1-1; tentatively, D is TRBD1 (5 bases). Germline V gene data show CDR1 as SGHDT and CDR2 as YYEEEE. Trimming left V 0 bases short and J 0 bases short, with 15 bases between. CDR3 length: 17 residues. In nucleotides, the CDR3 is TGTGCCAGCAGCTTGGAGGTCGGGGGTTACCTGAACACTGAAGCTTTCTTT. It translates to CASSLEVGGYLNTEAFF.

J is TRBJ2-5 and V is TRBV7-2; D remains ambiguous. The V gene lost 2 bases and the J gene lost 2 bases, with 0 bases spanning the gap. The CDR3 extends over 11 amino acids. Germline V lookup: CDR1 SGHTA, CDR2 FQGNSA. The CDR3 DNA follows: TGTGCCAGCAGCTTACAAGAGACCCAGTACTTC. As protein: CASSLQETQYF.